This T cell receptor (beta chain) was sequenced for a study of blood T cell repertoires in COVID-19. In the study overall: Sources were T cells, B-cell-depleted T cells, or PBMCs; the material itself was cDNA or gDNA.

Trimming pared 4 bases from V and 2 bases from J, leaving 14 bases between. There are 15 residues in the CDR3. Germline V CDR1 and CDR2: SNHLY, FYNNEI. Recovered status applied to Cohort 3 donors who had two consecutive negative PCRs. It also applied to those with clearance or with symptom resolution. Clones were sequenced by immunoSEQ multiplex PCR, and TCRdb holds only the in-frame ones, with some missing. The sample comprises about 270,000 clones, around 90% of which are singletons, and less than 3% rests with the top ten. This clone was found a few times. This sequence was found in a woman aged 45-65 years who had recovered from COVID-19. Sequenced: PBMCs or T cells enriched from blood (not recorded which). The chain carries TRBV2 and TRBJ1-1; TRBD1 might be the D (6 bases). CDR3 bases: TGTGCCAGCAGTGGGGGGCGAGGGGGAAACACTGAAGCTTTCTTT. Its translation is CASSGGRGGNTEAFF.